The TCR beta chain described here comes from a study of blood T cell repertoires in COVID-19. About the research overall: Nucleic acid was either cDNA or gDNA, and it came from T cells, B-cell-depleted T cells, or PBMCs.

The CDR3 has 16 amino acids. Germline CDR1 SGHVS, CDR2 FQNEAQ. V dropped 2 bases and J dropped 3; count of bases not matched to a gene: 7. Clones were sequenced by immunoSEQ multiplex PCR, and TCRdb holds only the in-frame ones, with some missing. The sample has tens of thousands of clones; 77% are singletons. J is TRBJ1-5 and V is TRBV7-8; 7 bases are shared with TRBD1. Sequencing was carried out using peripheral blood. This sequence was found in a man between 65 and 85 years old with COVID-19, enrolled during active disease. The DNA of the CDR3 is TGTGCCAGCAGCTTATGGGGAACAGGGGCCAATCAGCCCCAGCATTTT. Translated, it gives CASSLWGTGANQPQHF.